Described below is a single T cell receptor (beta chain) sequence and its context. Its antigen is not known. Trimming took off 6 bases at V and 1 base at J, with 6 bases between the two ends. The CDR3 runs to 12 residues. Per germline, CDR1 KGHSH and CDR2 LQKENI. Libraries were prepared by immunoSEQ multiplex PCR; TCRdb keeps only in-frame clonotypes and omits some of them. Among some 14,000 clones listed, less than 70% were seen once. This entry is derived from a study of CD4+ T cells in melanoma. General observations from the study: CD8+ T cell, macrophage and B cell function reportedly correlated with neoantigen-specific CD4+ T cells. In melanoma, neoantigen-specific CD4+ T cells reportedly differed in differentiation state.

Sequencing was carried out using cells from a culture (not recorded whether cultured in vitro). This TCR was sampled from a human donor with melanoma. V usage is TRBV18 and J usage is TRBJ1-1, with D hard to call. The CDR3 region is CASSQKNTEAFF. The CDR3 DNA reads TGTGCCAGCTCCCAAAAGAACACTGAAGCTTTCTTT.